This T cell receptor beta chain was captured by sequencing in a study of graft-versus-host responses after intestinal transplantation. Study-level background: Recipients had multivisceral, liver-intestinal, or isolated intestinal transplants. Study-wide results and caveats: There were GvH clones found in recipient marrow, and some of them appeared first in ileum or blood.

TCRdb keeps only in-frame clones here, not all; method: immunoSEQ multiplex PCR. This table holds roughly 11,000 clones, about four fifths found once. About this clone: What it binds is not known.

CDR1 and CDR2 (germline): MNHEY, SMNVEV (reference sequence). The CDR3 covers 15 residues. V shed 3 bases and J 1 base; nucleotides not matched to a gene: 4. The chain couples TRBV27 to TRBJ1-2; 8 nucleotides align to TRBD1. Sample: PBMCs, taken about 490 days after intestinal transplant. This TCR was recovered from a human patient who received an intestinal transplant, so some T cells may come from the graft donor. Here the CDR3 reads CASSFKTGVNYGYTF. The CDR3 coding sequence is TGTGCCAGCAGTTTCAAGACAGGGGTTAACTATGGCTACACCTTC.